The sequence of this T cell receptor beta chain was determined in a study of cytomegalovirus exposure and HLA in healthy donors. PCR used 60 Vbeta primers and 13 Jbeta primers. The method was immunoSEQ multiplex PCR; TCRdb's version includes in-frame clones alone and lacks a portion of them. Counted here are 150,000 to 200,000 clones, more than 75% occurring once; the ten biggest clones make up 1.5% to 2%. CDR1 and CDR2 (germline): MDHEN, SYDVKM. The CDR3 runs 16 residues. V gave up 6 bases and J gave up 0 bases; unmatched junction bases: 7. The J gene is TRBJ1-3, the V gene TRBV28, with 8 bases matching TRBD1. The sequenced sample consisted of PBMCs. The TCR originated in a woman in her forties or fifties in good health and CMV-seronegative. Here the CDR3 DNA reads TGTGCCAGCAGGGAAAACAGGGGGATCTCTGGAAACACCATATATTTT. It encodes CASRENRGISGNTIYF. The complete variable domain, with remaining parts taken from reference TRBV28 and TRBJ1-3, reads DVKVTQSSRYLVKRTGEKVFLECVQDMDHENMFWYRQDPGLGLRLIYFSYDVKMKEKGDIPEGYSVSREKKERFSLILESASTNQTSMYLCASRENRGISGNTIYFGEGSWLTVV.